Each of the 10 T cell receptor beta chains below was sequenced from the same sample in a study of blood T cell repertoires in COVID-19. Repertoires were generated with immunoSEQ multiplex PCR, while TCRdb's copy carries only in-frame clones and drops some. The sample records about 300,000 clones, roughly 87% being singletons. What was sequenced was PBMCs or T cells enriched from blood (not recorded which). The receptor set was obtained from a woman in her twenties or thirties who had recovered from COVID-19.

CDR3 region: CASSPRDSGGYTF. As DNA, the CDR3 is TGTGCCAGCAGCCCACGGGACTCTGGGGGCTACACCTTC. The chain has TRBV7-2 and TRBJ1-2; TRBD1 might be the D (5 bases). This CDR3 region has 13 residues. The V and J ends lost 5 bases and 8 bases respectively, with 15 bases between them. Germline V gene sequence: CDR1 SGHTA, CDR2 FQGNSA.

V is TRBV9 and J is TRBJ2-6, with D possibly being TRBD1 (5 bases). The CDR3 covers 15 residues. The germline CDR1 and CDR2 sequences are SGDLS and YYNGEE. V was pared by 0 bases and J by 2 bases, with 6 bases between. Written as DNA, the CDR3 is TGTGCCAGCAGCGTAGAGGGGACTGGGGCCAACGTCCTGACTTTC. This codes for CASSVEGTGANVLTF.

The chain has TRBV15 and TRBJ1-2; D is possibly TRBD1 (5 bases). The germline CDR1 and CDR2 sequences are LNHNV and YYDKDF (reference sequence). The V gene lost 0 bases and the J gene lost 8 bases, with 13 bases spanning the gap. CDR3 length: 14 amino acids. For the CDR3, the DNA is TGTGCCACCAGCAGAGACACGGCGTCAGGGGGCTACACCTTC. It codes for CATSRDTASGGYTF.

This clone has only one observation. The chain has TRBV25-1 and TRBJ2-2, with 7 bases matching TRBD1. The J segment lost 4 bases and the V segment lost 7 bases, leaving 12 bases of the junction unmatched. CDR1 is MGHDK and CDR2 is SYGVNS in the germline V gene. This CDR3 contains 16 residues. In DNA form, the CDR3 reads TGTGCCAGCAAGGAGAACCACAGGGACAGCACCGGGGAGCTGTTTTTT. Its protein is CASKENHRDSTGELFF.

This chain links TRBV19 with TRBJ1-6; TRBD1 is a possible D gene (5 bases). V lost 4 bases and J lost 8, with 12 bases in between. This CDR3 has 14 residues. Germline CDR1 LNHDA, CDR2 SQIVND (reference sequence). The CDR3 sequence is CASSRQGGDSPLHF. The CDR3 nucleotides are TGTGCCAGTAGTAGGCAGGGTGGGGATTCACCCCTCCACTTT.

V gene TRBV7-8 combines with J gene TRBJ1-2; TRBD1 is a possible D gene (5 bases). V dropped 7 bases and J dropped 6 bases, with 24 bases sitting between them. The germline V gene has CDR1 SGHVS and CDR2 FQNEAQ. The CDR3 length is 16 residues. The CDR3 bases are TGTGCCAGCAACGCCGCTTTGTTATGGGGCATCGATGGCTACACCTTC. Translation gives CASNAALLWGIDGYTF.

The gene calls are TRBV9 and TRBJ1-2; 8 bases are a match to TRBD1. Germline lookup yields CDR1 SGDLS and CDR2 YYNGEE. The trim removed 3 bases at V and 3 bases at J, leaving 7 bases unmatched. This CDR3 is 15 amino acids long. The CDR3 loop is CASSAGQGPYYGYTF. Written as DNA, the CDR3 is TGTGCCAGCAGCGCCGGACAGGGACCCTACTATGGCTACACCTTC. Looking up the rest from reference TRBV9 and TRBJ1-2 gives the full variable domain: DSGVTQTPKHLITATGQRVTLRCSPRSGDLSVYWYQQSLDQGLQFLIQYYNGEERAKGNILERFSAQQFPDLHSELNLSSLELGDSALYFCASSAGQGPYYGYTFGSGTRLTVV.

The chain links TRBV5-4 to TRBJ1-6; a weak D match, TRBD1 (6 bases). CDR1 and CDR2 (germline): SGHNT, YYREEE (reference sequence). CDR3 length: 15 residues. The ends were cut back, 3 bases at V and 4 bases at J, with 11 bases in the middle. CDR3 loop: CASSSPGHYNSPLHF. The DNA for the CDR3 is TGTGCCAGCAGCTCACCGGGACATTATAATTCACCCCTCCACTTT.

The J gene is TRBJ2-2, the V gene TRBV29-1; the match to TRBD1 covers 8 bases. V dropped 5 bases and J dropped 2; count of bases not matched to a gene: 7. The CDR3 has 15 residues. Germline V CDR1 and CDR2: SQVTM, ANQGSEA. The CDR3 loop reads CSVYQGATNTGELFF. The CDR3 DNA follows: TGCAGCGTTTACCAGGGGGCGACTAACACCGGGGAGCTGTTTTTT.

This clone appeared once. The chain couples TRBV7-9 to TRBJ1-2, with a tentative D call TRBD1 (6 bases). CDR3 size: 15 residues. The germline V and J ends were trimmed by 5 bases and 2 bases, with 15 bases remaining between them. The germline CDR1 and CDR2 sequences are SEHNR and FQNEAQ (reference sequence). In nucleotides, the CDR3 is TGTGCCAGCAGCCCCGAGGGGGTAGGGAACTATGGCTACACCTTC. Residues: CASSPEGVGNYGYTF.